This T cell receptor beta chain was captured in a study of post-analysis software for immune sequencing data. Looking at the study overall: Included among the disease courses, which were recorded for the cohort, were relapsing-remitting, secondary progressive and progressive-relapsing multiple sclerosis.

Study results and limitations: Controls had lower frequencies than patients of 4 or 5 TRBV segments, which included TRBV5-6, TRBV5-1 and TRBV20-1. A significant reduction in normalized Chao1 diversity was observed in multiple sclerosis patients versus controls.

About this clonotype: The antigen is not known.

Unique molecular identifiers had been added to the TCR beta cDNA libraries. TCRdb re-called the PCR reads through MiXCR, storing one row per CDR3 protein. The sample carries fewer than 850,000 distinct CDR3 sequences, roughly 29% recorded once. The ends lost 1 base at V and 4 bases at J; junction bases unmatched: 4. The CDR3 extends over 15 amino acids. The germline V gene has CDR1 SGHTA and CDR2 FQGNSA. The sequenced sample consisted of blood. The clonotype was recovered from a girl between 5 and 17 years old with multiple sclerosis. This sequence joins TRBV7-2 and TRBJ2-1; 7 bases fit TRBD1. CDR3 DNA sequence: TGTGCCAGCAGCTTAGGGGACAGCGAATACAATGAGCAGTTCTTC. Protein: CASSLGDSEYNEQFF. The entire variable domain, with the rest obtained from reference TRBV7-2 and TRBJ2-1, is as follows: GAGVSQSPSNKVTEKGKDVELRCDPISGHTALYWYRQSLGQGLEFLIYFQGNSAPDKSGLPSDRFSAERTGGSVSTLTIQRTQQEDSAVYLCASSLGDSEYNEQFFGPGTRLTVL.